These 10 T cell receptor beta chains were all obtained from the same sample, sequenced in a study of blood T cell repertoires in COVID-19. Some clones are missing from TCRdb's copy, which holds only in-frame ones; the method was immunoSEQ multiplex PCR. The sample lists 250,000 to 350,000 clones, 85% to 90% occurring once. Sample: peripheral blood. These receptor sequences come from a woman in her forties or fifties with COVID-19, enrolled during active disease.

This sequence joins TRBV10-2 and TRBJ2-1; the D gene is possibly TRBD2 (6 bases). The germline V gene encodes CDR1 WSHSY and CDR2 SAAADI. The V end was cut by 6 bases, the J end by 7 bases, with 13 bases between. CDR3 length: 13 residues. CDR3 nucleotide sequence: TGCGCCAGCAGGGAGGGCCCGGGGAATGAGCAGTTCTTC. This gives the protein CASREGPGNEQFF.

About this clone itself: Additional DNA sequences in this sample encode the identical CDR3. CDR3 nucleotide sequence: TGTGCCTGGAGTGTGCAGGGGCGTCAGCCCCAGCATTTT. This gives the protein CAWSVQGRQPQHF. The V and J genes are TRBV30 and TRBJ1-5, with D possibly being TRBD1 (6 bases). V was cut by 0 bases and J by 6 bases, with 9 bases left in between. The CDR3 length is 13 residues. Germline lookup yields CDR1 GTSNPN and CDR2 SVGIG (reference sequence).

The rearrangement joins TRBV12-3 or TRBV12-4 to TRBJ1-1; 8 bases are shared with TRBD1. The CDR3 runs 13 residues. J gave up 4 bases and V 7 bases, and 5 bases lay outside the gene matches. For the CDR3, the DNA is TGTGCCAGCATTCGAACAGGGGGCACTGAAGCTTTCTTT. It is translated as CASIRTGGTEAFF.

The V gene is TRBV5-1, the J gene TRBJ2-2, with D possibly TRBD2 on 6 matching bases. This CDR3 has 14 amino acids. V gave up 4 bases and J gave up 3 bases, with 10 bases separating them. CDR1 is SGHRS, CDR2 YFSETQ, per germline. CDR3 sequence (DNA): TGCGCCAGCAGCCCCGGAGGGGACACCGGGGAGCTGTTTTTT. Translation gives CASSPGGDTGELFF.

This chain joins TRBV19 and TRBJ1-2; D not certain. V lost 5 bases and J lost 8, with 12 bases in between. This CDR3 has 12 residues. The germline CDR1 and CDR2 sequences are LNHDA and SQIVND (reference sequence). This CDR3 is CASSEGTLGYTF. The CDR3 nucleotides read TGTGCCAGTAGTGAGGGCACACTCGGCTACACCTTC.

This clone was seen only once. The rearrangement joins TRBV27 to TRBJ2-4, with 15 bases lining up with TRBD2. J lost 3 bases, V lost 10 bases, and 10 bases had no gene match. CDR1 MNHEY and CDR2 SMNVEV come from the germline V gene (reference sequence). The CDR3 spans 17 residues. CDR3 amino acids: CANTEGTSGGYKNIQYF. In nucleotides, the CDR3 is TGTGCCAACACCGAAGGGACTAGCGGGGGGTACAAAAACATTCAGTACTTC.

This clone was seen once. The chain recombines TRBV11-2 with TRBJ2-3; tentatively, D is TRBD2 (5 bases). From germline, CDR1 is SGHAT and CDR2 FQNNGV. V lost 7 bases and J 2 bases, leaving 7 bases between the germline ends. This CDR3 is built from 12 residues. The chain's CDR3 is CASTGYTDTQYF. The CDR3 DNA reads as TGTGCCAGCACGGGGTACACAGATACGCAGTATTTT.

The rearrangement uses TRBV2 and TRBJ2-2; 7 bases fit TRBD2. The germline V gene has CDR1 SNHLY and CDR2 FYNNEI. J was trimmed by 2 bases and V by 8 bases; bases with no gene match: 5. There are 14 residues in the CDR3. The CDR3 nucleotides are TGTGCCAGCGGGGCTAGCGGTAACACCGGGGAGCTGTTTTTT. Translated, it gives CASGASGNTGELFF.

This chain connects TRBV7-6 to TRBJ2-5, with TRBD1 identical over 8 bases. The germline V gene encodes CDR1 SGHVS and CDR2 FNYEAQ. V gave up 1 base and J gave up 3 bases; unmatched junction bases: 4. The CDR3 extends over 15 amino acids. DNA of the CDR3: TGTGCCAGCAGCTTAGTAACAGGGGGTAAAGAGACCCAGTACTTC. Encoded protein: CASSLVTGGKETQYF.

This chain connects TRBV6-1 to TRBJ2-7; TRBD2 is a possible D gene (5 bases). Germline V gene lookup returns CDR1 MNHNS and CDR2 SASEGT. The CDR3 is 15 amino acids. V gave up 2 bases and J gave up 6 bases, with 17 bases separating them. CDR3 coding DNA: TGTGCCAGCAGTGAAAGGAGGTTTGAGGTCTCCGAGCAGTACTTC. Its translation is CASSERRFEVSEQYF.